This T cell receptor (beta chain) comes out of a study of blood T cells in healthy people across ages. The V end was cut by 7 bases, the J end by 2 bases, with 12 bases between. The CDR3 spans 14 residues. From germline, CDR1 is LNHNV and CDR2 YYDKDF (reference sequence). Concerning this clonotype itself: Its antigen remains unknown.

Donors ranged from roughly 6 to 100 years old and were healthy Caucasians in Russia. Extracted total RNA amounted to at least 5.5 micrograms for each sample. A J-beta primer mix and a sample-barcoded 5' primer were used in a second PCR of roughly 6 to 11 cycles. Using its own MiXCR run on the 5' RACE reads, TCRdb lists one record per CDR3 protein. The sample consists of more than 650,000 distinct CDR3 sequences, roughly 20% of them appearing once. Study results and limitations: Observed TCR beta diversity per million T cells went down as age went up. This fall followed a roughly linear course with age. More naive CD4+ cells and higher diversity marked long-lived donors relative to aged donors.

Sequenced sample: blood. The J gene is TRBJ1-3, the V gene TRBV15, with D tentatively TRBD1 (6 bases). This sequence originates from a man between 65 and 85 years old in good health. The CDR3 loop is CATTPGGPGNTIYF. The CDR3 DNA reads TGTGCCACCACCCCTGGGGGGCCTGGAAACACCATATATTTT.